The 29 T cell receptor beta chains below all came from one sample that was sequenced in a study of T cells expressing NK-cell markers. TCRdb re-analyzed the 5' RACE reads; it lists each CDR3 protein once, without DNA. The sample has 160,000 or so distinct CDR3 sequences. Sequencing was performed on blood T cells: a sorted CD56 or NKG2C T cell subset, CD4+ or CD8+ T cells, or bulk PBMC T cells (not recorded which). The receptors here all came from a woman aged 18-69 years in good health.

The chain uses TRBV7-9 and TRBJ2-7; there is no DNA to check the TCRdb D call of TRBD2. This CDR3 region has 15 residues. Germline-derived CDR1 and CDR2 are SEHNR and FQNEAQ (reference sequence). CDR3 sequence: CASSFLAGVVNEQYF.

The rearrangement links TRBV27 to TRBJ2-1; the D gene TCRdb calls, TRBD2, cannot be checked with no DNA. The length of the CDR3 is 15 residues. The germline gives CDR1 MNHEY, CDR2 SMNVEV (reference sequence). The CDR3 reads CASSFRRQGGNEQFF.

This chain uses TRBV20-1 with TRBJ2-1. This CDR3 is 13 amino acids long. Per the germline V gene, CDR1 is DFQATT and CDR2 is SNEGSKA (reference sequence). CDR3 residues: CSARESRNNEQFF.

The chain employs TRBV11-1 and TRBJ2-2; TCRdb designates TRBD1, a call that cannot be tested without DNA. Per germline, CDR1 SGHAT and CDR2 FQDESV (reference sequence). The CDR3 has 14 amino acids. The CDR3 sequence is CASSSGGSTGELFF.

The chain's CDR3 is CASRKRAGGQNTGELFF. The rearrangement joins TRBV6-1 to TRBJ2-2; the TCRdb D gene call, TRBD2, has no DNA to confirm it. The CDR3 has 17 amino acids. Germline V gene data show CDR1 as MNHNS and CDR2 as SASEGT.

This chain joins TRBV5-1 and TRBJ2-1; TCRdb selects TRBD1, and the lack of DNA leaves this call unchecked. CDR1 and CDR2 (germline): SGHRS, YFSETQ. The CDR3 contains 17 residues. The CDR3 region is CASSFSPGIRSYNEQFF.

This rearrangement joins TRBV29-1 to TRBJ2-7; TCRdb's D gene call, TRBD1, goes unchecked for lack of DNA. The CDR3 is made up of 14 amino acids. Germline V gene sequence: CDR1 SQVTM, CDR2 ANQGSEA. CDR3: CSVDIRGETYEQYF.

The chain couples TRBV28 to TRBJ2-7; TCRdb returns TRBD1, unconfirmable since there is no DNA. There are 16 residues in the CDR3. Germline CDR1 reads MDHEN; CDR2 reads SYDVKM. The chain's CDR3 is CASSSPWGGSSYEQYF.

The chain has TRBV11-2 and TRBJ2-5; TCRdb returns TRBD1, unconfirmable since there is no DNA. The germline gives CDR1 SGHAT, CDR2 FQNNGV. The CDR3 loop spans 15 amino acids. The CDR3 region is CASSLARGGSETQYF.

The rearrangement uses TRBV7-3 and TRBJ2-1; TCRdb lists TRBD2, though no DNA is available to test this call. The V gene's germline CDR1 is SGHTA and CDR2 FQGTGA. The CDR3 contains 16 residues. This CDR3 reads CASRPPTSGRANEQFF.

This chain joins TRBV5-1 and TRBJ1-1. The CDR3 sequence is 13 residues long. CDR1 is SGHRS and CDR2 is YFSETQ in the germline V gene. The CDR3 here is CASHPLMDTEAFF.

This sequence joins TRBV20-1 and TRBJ2-5; the TCRdb call, TRBD2, lacks DNA for checking. The CDR3 spans 19 residues. From germline, CDR1 is DFQATT and CDR2 SNEGSKA (reference sequence). The CDR3 sequence: CSATRLAGGLDLRVETQYF.

This chain connects TRBV29-1 to TRBJ2-1; there is no DNA to check the TCRdb D call of TRBD2. The CDR3 runs to 14 residues. Germline V lookup: CDR1 SQVTM, CDR2 ANQGSEA. This chain's CDR3 is CSGIAGPGYNEQFF.

V usage is TRBV20-1 and J usage is TRBJ2-1; TCRdb's D call, TRBD1, is unchecked because there is no DNA. Per germline, CDR1 DFQATT and CDR2 SNEGSKA (reference sequence). CDR3 length: 16 amino acids. The chain's CDR3 is CSARVPGGAGYNEQFF.

The rearrangement joins TRBV3-1 to TRBJ2-1; TCRdb's D call, TRBD1, is unchecked because there is no DNA. Germline V gene lookup returns CDR1 LGHDT and CDR2 YNNKEL (reference sequence). CDR3 length: 13 amino acids. The CDR3 sequence is CASSQPPARSEFF.

This chain uses TRBV18 with TRBJ2-2; no DNA is available, so the TRBD2 call from TCRdb remains unchecked. The germline V gene has CDR1 KGHSH and CDR2 LQKENI. This CDR3 contains 17 residues. CDR3 in amino acids: CASSPLPSGRDTGELFF.

The chain is built from TRBV10-3 and TRBJ2-1; the D call of TRBD1 rests on TCRdb alone, since no DNA is present to check it. This CDR3 has 20 amino acids. CDR1 is ENHRY and CDR2 is SYGVKD in the germline V gene. The CDR3 loop is CAISELAGREFWSSYNEQFF.

This chain's CDR3 is CAISDAVGSGNTIYF. The gene calls are TRBV10-3 and TRBJ1-3. Germline assignment: CDR1 ENHRY and CDR2 SYGVKD. The CDR3 is 15 amino acids.

The genes are TRBV5-1 and TRBJ2-7; TCRdb returns TRBD1, unconfirmable since there is no DNA. The CDR3 has 16 amino acids. The germline CDR1 and CDR2 sequences are SGHRS and YFSETQ. CDR3 sequence reads: CASSLQGSVANYEQYF. The full variable domain, rest sourced from reference TRBV5-1 and TRBJ2-7, is KAGVTQTPRYLIKTRGQQVTLSCSPISGHRSVSWYQQTPGQGLQFLFEYFSETQRNKGNFPGRFSGRQFSNSRSEMNVSTLELGDSALYLCASSLQGSVANYEQYFGPGTRLTVT.

The chain links TRBV20-1 to TRBJ2-7; TCRdb selects TRBD1, and the lack of DNA leaves this call unchecked. Germline CDR1 reads DFQATT; CDR2 reads SNEGSKA (reference sequence). This CDR3 is 15 amino acids long. This CDR3 is CSASFRGGAGYEQYF.

V gene TRBV12-3 or TRBV12-4 combines with J gene TRBJ1-4; the TRBD1 assignment by TCRdb is unverifiable without DNA. The CDR3 extends over 17 amino acids. The CDR3 region is CASRTWTGGETNEKLFF.

The rearrangement uses TRBV12-3 or TRBV12-4 and TRBJ1-5; lacking DNA, the TRBD1 call made by TCRdb goes unchecked. CDR3 length equals 14 residues. CDR3 amino acids: CASSTDSSNQPQHF.

The V and J genes are TRBV3-1 and TRBJ2-1; TCRdb outputs TRBD2, but without DNA this stays unchecked. CDR3 size: 14 residues. CDR1 is LGHDT, CDR2 YNNKEL, per germline (reference sequence). CDR3 sequence reads: CASSSPPLNNEQFF.

The chain combines TRBV5-1 with TRBJ1-5; TCRdb names TRBD1, which stays unverified in the absence of DNA. The CDR3 consists of 17 residues. Germline CDR1 reads SGHRS; CDR2 reads YFSETQ. CDR3 loop: CASSGRGPGFSNQPQHF.

V and J are TRBV5-1 and TRBJ2-1. CDR1 and CDR2 (germline): SGHRS, YFSETQ. The CDR3 sequence is 13 residues long. CDR3 sequence: CASSLMGYNEQFF. The variable domain in full, with the rest retrieved from reference TRBV5-1 and TRBJ2-1, is KAGVTQTPRYLIKTRGQQVTLSCSPISGHRSVSWYQQTPGQGLQFLFEYFSETQRNKGNFPGRFSGRQFSNSRSEMNVSTLELGDSALYLCASSLMGYNEQFFGPGTRLTVL.

V and J are TRBV7-9 and TRBJ2-3; TCRdb returns TRBD2, unconfirmable since there is no DNA. The CDR3 length is 12 residues. Germline V gene sequence: CDR1 SEHNR, CDR2 FQNEAQ (reference sequence). CDR3: CASSLGAGTQYF.

The chain recombines TRBV5-1 with TRBJ2-7; TCRdb designates TRBD2, a call that cannot be tested without DNA. Germline-derived CDR1 and CDR2 are SGHRS and YFSETQ. The CDR3 spans 15 residues. CDR3 sequence reads: CASSLAAGSVYEQYF.

The rearrangement uses TRBV5-1 and TRBJ2-3. From germline, CDR1 is SGHRS and CDR2 YFSETQ. The CDR3 length is 14 residues. The CDR3: CASSLEANPDTQYF.

The chain combines TRBV4-2 with TRBJ2-2; TCRdb reports TRBD2, a call that lacks DNA to check it against. This CDR3 comprises 16 residues. CDR1 LGHNA and CDR2 YNFKEQ come from the germline V gene. This chain's CDR3 is CASTPGLASNTGELFF.